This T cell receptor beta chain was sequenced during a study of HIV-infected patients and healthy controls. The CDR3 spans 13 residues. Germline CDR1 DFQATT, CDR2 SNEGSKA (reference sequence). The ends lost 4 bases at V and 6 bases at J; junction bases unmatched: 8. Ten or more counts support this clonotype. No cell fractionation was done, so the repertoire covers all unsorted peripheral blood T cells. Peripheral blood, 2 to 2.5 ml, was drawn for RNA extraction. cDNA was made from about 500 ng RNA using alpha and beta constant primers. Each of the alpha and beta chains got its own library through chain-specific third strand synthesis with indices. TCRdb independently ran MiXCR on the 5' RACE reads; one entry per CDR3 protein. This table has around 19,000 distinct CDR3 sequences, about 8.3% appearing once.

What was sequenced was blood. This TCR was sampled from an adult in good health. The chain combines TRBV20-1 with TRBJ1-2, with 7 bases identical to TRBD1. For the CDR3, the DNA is TGCAGTGCTATAGGACAGGAGGTGGATGGCTACACCTTC. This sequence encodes CSAIGQEVDGYTF.